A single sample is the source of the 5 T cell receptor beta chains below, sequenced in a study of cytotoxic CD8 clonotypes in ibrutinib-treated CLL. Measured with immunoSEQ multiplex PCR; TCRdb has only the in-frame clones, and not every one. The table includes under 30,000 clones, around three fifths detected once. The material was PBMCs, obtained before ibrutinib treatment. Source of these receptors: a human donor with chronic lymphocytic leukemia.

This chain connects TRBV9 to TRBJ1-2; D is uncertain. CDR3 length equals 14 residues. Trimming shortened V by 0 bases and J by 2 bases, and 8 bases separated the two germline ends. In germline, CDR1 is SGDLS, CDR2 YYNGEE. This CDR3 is CASSVAVRNYGYTF. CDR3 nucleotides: TGTGCCAGCAGCGTAGCTGTCAGAAACTATGGCTACACCTTC.

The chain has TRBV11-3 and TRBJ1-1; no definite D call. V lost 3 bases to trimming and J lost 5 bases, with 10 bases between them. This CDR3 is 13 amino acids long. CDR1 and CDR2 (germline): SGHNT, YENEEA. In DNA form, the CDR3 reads TGTGCCAGCAGCTTGGGAGGGAAAACTGAAGCTTTCTTT. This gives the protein CASSLGGKTEAFF.

The CDR3 DNA reads TGTGCCAGCAGCGTCCAGCTTTCCTACAATGAGCAGTTCTTC. This gives the protein CASSVQLSYNEQFF. V usage is TRBV9 and J usage is TRBJ2-1; no definite D call. The CDR3 length is 14 residues. CDR1 and CDR2 from the germline V gene are SGDLS and YYNGEE. V lost 2 bases, J lost 1 base, and 7 bases lay in between.

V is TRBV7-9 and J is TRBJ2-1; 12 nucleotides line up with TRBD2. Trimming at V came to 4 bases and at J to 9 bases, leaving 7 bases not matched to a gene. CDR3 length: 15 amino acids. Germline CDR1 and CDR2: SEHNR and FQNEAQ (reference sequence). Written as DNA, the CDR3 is TGTGCCAGCAGCTCGTGGGGGACTAGCGGGCTTGAGCAGTTCTTC. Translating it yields CASSSWGTSGLEQFF.

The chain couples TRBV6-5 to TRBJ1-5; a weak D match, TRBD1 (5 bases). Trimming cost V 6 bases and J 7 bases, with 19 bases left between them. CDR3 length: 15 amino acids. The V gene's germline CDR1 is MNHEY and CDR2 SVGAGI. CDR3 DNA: TGTGCCAGCAGACCCAGGGCAGGGTACGAACAGCCCCAGCATTTT. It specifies CASRPRAGYEQPQHF.